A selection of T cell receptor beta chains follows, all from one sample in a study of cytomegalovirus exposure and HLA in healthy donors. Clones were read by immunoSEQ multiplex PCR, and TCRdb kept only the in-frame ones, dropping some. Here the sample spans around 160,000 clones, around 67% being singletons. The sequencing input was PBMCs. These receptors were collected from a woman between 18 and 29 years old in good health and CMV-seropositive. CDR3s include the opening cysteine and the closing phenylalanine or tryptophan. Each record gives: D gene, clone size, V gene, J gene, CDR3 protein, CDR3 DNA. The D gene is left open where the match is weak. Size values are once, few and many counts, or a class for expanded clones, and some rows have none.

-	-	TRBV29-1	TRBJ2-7	CSVESGDGYEQYF	TGCAGCGTTGAATCAGGGGATGGGTACGAGCAGTACTTC
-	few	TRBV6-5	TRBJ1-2	CASSDSNRHGYTF	TGTGCCAGCAGCGACAGTAATCGCCATGGCTACACCTTC
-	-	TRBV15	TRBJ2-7	CATSREGGHEQYF	TGTGCCACCAGCAGAGAGGGGGGGCACGAGCAGTACTTC
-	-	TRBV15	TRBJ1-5	CATSRVRNSNQPQHF	TGTGCCACCAGCAGAGTCAGGAATAGCAATCAGCCCCAGCATTTT
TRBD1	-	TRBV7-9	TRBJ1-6	CASSSWTGSNSPLHF	TGTGCCAGCAGCTCCTGGACAGGGAGCAATTCACCCCTCCACTTT
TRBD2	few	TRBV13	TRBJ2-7	CASSLRGRAYEQYF	TGTGCCAGCAGCTTACGCGGGAGGGCCTACGAGCAGTACTTC
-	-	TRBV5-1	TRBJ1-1	CASSLTVGGNTEAFF	TGCGCCAGCAGCCTGACGGTGGGAGGGAACACTGAAGCTTTCTTT
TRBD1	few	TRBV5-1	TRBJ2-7	CASRKDRAYEQYF	TGCGCCAGCAGGAAGGACAGGGCCTACGAGCAGTACTTC
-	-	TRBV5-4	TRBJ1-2	CASNLLDTPHGYTF	TGTGCCAGCAACTTACTTGACACTCCCCATGGCTACACCTTC
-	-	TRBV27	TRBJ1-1	CASSYSMNTEAFF	TGTGCCAGCAGTTACAGCATGAACACTGAAGCTTTCTTT
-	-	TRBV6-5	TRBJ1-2	CASSYSGLGHYGYTF	TGTGCCAGCAGTTACTCGGGGCTGGGCCACTATGGCTACACCTTC
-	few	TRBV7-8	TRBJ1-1	CASSFGPGMNTEAFF	TGTGCCAGCAGCTTTGGTCCGGGGATGAACACTGAAGCTTTCTTT
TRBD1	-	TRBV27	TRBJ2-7	CASSSRQGGGEQYF	TGTGCCAGCAGTTCTAGACAGGGTGGGGGCGAGCAGTACTTC
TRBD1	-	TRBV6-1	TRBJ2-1	CASNRDRGAYNEQFF	TGTGCCAGCAATAGGGACAGGGGGGCCTACAATGAGCAGTTCTTC
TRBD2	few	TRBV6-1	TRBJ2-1	CASSEASASGAYNEQFF	TGTGCCAGCAGTGAAGCGTCGGCTAGCGGGGCCTACAATGAGCAGTTCTTC
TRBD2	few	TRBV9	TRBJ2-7	CASSENGEGYEQYF	TGTGCCAGCAGCGAAAACGGGGAGGGCTACGAGCAGTACTTC